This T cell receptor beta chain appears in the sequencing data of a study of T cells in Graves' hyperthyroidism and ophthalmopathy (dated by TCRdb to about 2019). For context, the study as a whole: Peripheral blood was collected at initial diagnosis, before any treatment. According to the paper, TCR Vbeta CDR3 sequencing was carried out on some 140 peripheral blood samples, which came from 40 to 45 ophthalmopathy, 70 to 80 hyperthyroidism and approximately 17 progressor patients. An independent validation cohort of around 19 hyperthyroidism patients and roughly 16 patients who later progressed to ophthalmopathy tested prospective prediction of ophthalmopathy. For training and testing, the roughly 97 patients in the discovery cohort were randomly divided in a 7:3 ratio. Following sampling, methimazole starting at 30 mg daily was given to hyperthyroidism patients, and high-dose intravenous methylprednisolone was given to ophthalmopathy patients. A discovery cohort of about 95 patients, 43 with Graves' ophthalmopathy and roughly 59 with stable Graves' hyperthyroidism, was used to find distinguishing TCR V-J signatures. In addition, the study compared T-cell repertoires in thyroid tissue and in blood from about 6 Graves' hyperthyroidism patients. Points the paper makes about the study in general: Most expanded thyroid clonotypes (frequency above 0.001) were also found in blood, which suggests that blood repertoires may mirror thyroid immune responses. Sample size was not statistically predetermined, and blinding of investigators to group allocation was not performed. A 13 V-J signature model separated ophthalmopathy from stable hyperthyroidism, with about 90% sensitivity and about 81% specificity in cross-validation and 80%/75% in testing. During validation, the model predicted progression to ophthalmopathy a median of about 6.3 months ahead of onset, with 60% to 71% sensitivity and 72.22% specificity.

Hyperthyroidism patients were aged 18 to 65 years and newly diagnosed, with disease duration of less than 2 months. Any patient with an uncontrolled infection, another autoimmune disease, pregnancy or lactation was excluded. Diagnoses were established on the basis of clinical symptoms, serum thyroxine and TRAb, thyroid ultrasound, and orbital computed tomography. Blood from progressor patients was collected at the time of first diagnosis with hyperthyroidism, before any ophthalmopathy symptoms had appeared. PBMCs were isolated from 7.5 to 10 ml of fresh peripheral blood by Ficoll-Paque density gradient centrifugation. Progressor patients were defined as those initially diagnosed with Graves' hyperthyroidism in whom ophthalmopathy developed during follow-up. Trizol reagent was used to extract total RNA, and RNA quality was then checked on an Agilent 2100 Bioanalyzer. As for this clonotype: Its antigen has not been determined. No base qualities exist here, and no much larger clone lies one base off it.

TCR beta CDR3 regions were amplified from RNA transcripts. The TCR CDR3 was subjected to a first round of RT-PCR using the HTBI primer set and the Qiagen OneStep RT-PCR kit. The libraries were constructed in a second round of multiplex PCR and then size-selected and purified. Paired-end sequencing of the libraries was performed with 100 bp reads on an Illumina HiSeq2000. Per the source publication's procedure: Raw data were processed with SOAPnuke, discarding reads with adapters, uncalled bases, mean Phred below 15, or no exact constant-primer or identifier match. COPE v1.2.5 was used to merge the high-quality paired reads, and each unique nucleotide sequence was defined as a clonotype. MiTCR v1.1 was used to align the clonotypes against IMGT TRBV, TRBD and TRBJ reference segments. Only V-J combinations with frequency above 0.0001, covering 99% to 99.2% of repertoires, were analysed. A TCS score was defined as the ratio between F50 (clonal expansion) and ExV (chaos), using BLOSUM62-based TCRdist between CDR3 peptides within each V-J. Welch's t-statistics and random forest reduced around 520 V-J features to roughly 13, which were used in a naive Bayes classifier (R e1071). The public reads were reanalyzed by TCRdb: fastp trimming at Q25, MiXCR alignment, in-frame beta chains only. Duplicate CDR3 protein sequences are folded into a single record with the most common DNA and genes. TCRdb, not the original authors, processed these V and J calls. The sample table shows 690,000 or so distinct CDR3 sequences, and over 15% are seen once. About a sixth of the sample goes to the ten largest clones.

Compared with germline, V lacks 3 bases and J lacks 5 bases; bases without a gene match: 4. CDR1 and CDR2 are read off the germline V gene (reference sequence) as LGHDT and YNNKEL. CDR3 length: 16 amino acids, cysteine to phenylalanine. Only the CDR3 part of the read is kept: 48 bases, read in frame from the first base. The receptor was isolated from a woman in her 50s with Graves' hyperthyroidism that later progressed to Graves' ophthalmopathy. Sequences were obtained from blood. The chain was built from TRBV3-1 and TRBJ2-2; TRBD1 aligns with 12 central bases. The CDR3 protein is CASSQRDRGPTGELFF. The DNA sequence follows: TGTGCCAGCAGCCAGAGGGACAGGGGGCCTACCGGGGAGCTGTTTTTT. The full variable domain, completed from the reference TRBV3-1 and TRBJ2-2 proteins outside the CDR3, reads DTAVSQTPKYLVTQMGNDKSIKCEQNLGHDTMYWYKQDSKKFLKIMFSYNNKELIINETVPNRFSPKSPDKAHLNLHINSLELGDSAVYFCASSQRDRGPTGELFFGEGSRLTVL.